This T cell receptor beta chain was profiled in a study of blood T cell repertoires in COVID-19. This CDR3 is built from 15 residues. From germline, CDR1 is SGHTA and CDR2 FQGNSA. V shed 5 bases, J shed 4 bases, and the junction held 6 bases outside the gene matches. This clone has a single count. Profiled with immunoSEQ multiplex PCR; TCRdb holds only in-frame clones, not every one. The sample lists roughly 320,000 clones, roughly 90% seen once, with 1.5% to 2% in the top ten. The receptor's source is a woman in her 30s with COVID-19, enrolled during active disease. The chain combines TRBV7-2 with TRBJ2-5, with 11 bases matching TRBD2. Input material: peripheral blood. The CDR3 coding sequence is TGTGCCAGCAGCGTTACCGGGACTAGCGGAGAGACCCAGTACTTC. Its protein product is CASSVTGTSGETQYF.